A selection of T cell receptor beta chains follows, all from one sample in a study of shared clonotypes between healthy human individuals. Here immunoSEQ multiplex PCR was the method, and the copy in TCRdb shows in-frame clones only, minus some. The sample has about 800,000 clones; around 96% are singletons. The material sequenced was naive CD8+ T cells sorted from blood. The receptors shown here come from a man aged 30 to 39 in good health. The CDR3 runs from the conserved cysteine through the conserved F or W. D genes are given only for firm matches. Clone size is not always given. Where it is, it says once, few, many or a class for expanded clones.

>.|13|TRBJ2-7|TRBV7-9|.
TGTGCCAGCAGCCCTAACAGGCTCTACGAGCAGTACTTC
CASSPNRLYEQYF
>.|14|TRBJ2-1|TRBV5-1|.
TGCGCCAGCAGCTTTGGGGAGTCCTACAATGAGCAGTTCTTC
CASSFGESYNEQFF
>.|14|TRBJ2-7|TRBV9|.
TGTGCCAGCAGCTCGGGCATAGGAGCCTACGAGCAGTACTTC
CASSSGIGAYEQYF
>.|14|TRBJ2-2|TRBV27|.
TGTGCCAGCAGTTTAGACAGCTACACCGGGGAGCTGTTTTTT
CASSLDSYTGELFF
>.|15|TRBJ2-1|TRBV13|TRBD2
TGTGCCAGCAGCATCCAGCGGGAGCCCTACAATGAGCAGTTCTTC
CASSIQREPYNEQFF
>.|17|TRBJ2-7|TRBV18|.
TGTGCCAGCTCACCACCCAGCTCAGGGGCGCCTACCTACGAGCAGTACTTC
CASSPPSSGAPTYEQYF
>once|12|TRBJ2-3|TRBV28|TRBD1
TGTGCCAGCAGTCCAAACAGGGGTACGCAGTATTTT
CASSPNRGTQYF
>.|17|TRBJ2-1|TRBV11-2|TRBD2
TGTGCCAGCAGCCGGACTAGCGGGGAGTTCATGGTCAATGAGCAGTTCTTC
CASSRTSGEFMVNEQFF
>.|14|TRBJ2-6|TRBV27|.
TGTGCCAGCAAGTATTCTTCTGGGGCCAACGTCCTGACTTTC
CASKYSSGANVLTF
>.|13|TRBJ1-2|TRBV2|.
TGTGCCACCCCCGACAGCGGGATTACCGGCTACACCTTC
CATPDSGITGYTF
>.|14|TRBJ1-1|TRBV10-3|TRBD1
TGTGCCATCAGTCCCGGGACAGGGTTTTTGGGTGCTTTCTTT
CAISPGTGFLGAFF
>.|20|TRBJ2-3|TRBV10-3|TRBD2
TGTGCCATCAGTGCAGGGACTAGCGGGAGTATTGTGTTGGGCACAGATACGCAGTATTTT
CAISAGTSGSIVLGTDTQYF
>.|13|TRBJ2-5|TRBV14|.
TGTGCCAGCAGCCAACGACCCCGGGAGACCCAGTACTTC
CASSQRPRETQYF
>.|19|TRBJ2-2|TRBV27|TRBD2
TGTGCCAGCAGTTTAGAGGGTGGGGGACTAGCGGGAGAGGTCGGGGAGCTGTTTTTT
CASSLEGGGLAGEVGELFF
>.|13|TRBJ2-5|TRBV28|.
TGTGCCAGCACAGGACGGGAGCGCGAGACCCAGTACTTC
CASTGRERETQYF
>.|11|TRBJ2-7|TRBV28|.
TGTGCCAGCAGTTTACAAAGCGAGCAGTACTTC
CASSLQSEQYF
>.|15|TRBJ1-2|TRBV6-4|TRBD1
TGTGCCAGCAGCCCGCGGGGACAGGGGTGGAATGGCTACACCTTC
CASSPRGQGWNGYTF
>.|12|TRBJ2-7|TRBV6-5|.
TGTGCCAGCAGCCAGGGCAACAACGAGCAGTACTTC
CASSQGNNEQYF